This T cell receptor (beta chain) was identified during a study of cytomegalovirus exposure and HLA in healthy donors. For this clone: The antigen is undetermined.

Study-wide results and limits: The study recorded 150 to 200 TCR beta chains that were cytomegalovirus-associated. There were several of the most significant clusters that appeared linked to common viral pathogens in a later analysis.

Germline CDR1 is WSHSY and CDR2 is SAAADI. The CDR3 length is 14 residues. V lost 1 base and J lost 7, with 10 bases in between. The PCR ran on 60 Vbeta and 13 Jbeta primers. The assay was immunoSEQ multiplex PCR, and TCRdb's table has in-frame clones only and misses some. This sample yields 150,000 to 200,000 clones, of which about 80% are seen a single time; about 9.1% belongs to the top ten. Sequenced material: PBMCs. The chain couples TRBV10-2 to TRBJ1-4; possibly TRBD1 for D (6 bases). The clonotype comes from a man between 18 and 35 years old in good health and CMV-seropositive. The DNA for the CDR3 is TGCGCCAGCAGTGAGTTGGGAGGGGGTGAAAAACTGTTTTTT. Its protein is CASSELGGGEKLFF.